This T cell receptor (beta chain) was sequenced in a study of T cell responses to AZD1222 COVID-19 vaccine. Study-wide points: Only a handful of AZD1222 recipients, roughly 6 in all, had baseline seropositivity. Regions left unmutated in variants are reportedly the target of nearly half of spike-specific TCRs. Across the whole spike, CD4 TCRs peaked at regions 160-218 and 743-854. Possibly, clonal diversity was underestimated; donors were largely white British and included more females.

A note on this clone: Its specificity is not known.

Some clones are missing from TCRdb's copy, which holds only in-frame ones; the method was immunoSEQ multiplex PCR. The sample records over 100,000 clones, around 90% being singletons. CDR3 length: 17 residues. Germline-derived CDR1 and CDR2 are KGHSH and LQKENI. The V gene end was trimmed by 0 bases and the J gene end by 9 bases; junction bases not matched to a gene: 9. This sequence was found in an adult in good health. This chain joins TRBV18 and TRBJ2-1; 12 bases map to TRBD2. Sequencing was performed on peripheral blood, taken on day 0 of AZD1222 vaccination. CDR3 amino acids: CASSPPGSASGGGEQFF. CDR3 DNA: TGTGCCAGCTCACCACCAGGCTCGGCTAGCGGGGGGGGTGAGCAGTTCTTC.